This T cell receptor (beta chain) derives from a study of control samples from healthy donors and cancer patients. The germline gives CDR1 SGHTA, CDR2 FQGTGA. This CDR3 is built from 15 residues. V lost 2 bases and J 7 bases, leaving 12 bases between the germline ends. TCRdb's copy holds only in-frame clones and misses some; the assay was immunoSEQ multiplex PCR. The sample shows some 120,000 clones, more than 75% of them seen only once. This clonotype originated in a woman aged 70-85 years in good health. The V gene is TRBV7-3, the J gene TRBJ1-6; TRBD1 is a possible D gene (6 bases). Sequencing was performed on blood. DNA for the CDR3: TGTGCCAGCAGCTTATATGGGGGGCGAAATTCACCCCTCCACTTT. Protein product: CASSLYGGRNSPLHF.